What follows are 11 T cell receptor beta chains derived from one specimen sequenced in a study of vaccination and CD4 T cells after COVID-19. This sample's treatment: roughly ten-day PBMC culture with coronavirus spike peptide pools or control peptides (ViraFEST assay). The Oncomine TCR Beta short-read assay was applied to DNA of cultured CD4+ T cells. Using its own MiXCR run on the PCR reads, TCRdb lists one record per CDR3 protein. The profile shows over 9,500 distinct CDR3 sequences, around 40% of them singletons. The antigens of these receptors remain unknown. Sequencing input: CD4+ T cells from blood, cultured in vitro. These receptors came from a human donor who had recovered from COVID-19.

Only a few counts were recorded for this clonotype. The rearrangement links TRBV12-3 or TRBV12-4 to TRBJ1-4, with D maybe TRBD1 (5 bases). The CDR3 is 14 residues long. V was shortened by 5 bases and J by 8 bases, with 15 bases between the two germline ends. The CDR3 is CASSVSGGGEKLFF. CDR3 in DNA: TGTGCCAGCAGTGTTTCCGGGGGAGGAGAAAAACTGTTTTTT.

The genes are TRBV5-6 and TRBJ2-7, with D perhaps matching TRBD1 or TRBD2 (5 bases each). V was shortened by 4 bases and J by 3 bases, with 14 bases between the two germline ends. The CDR3 is 14 amino acids. The germline gives CDR1 SGHDT, CDR2 YYEEEE. The CDR3 DNA reads TGTGCCAGCAGCCTCCGGGACCGGTTCTACGAGCAGTACTTC. Translated, it gives CASSLRDRFYEQYF.

The V call is TRBV12-3 or TRBV12-4, the J call TRBJ1-1; 7 bases line up with TRBD1. The V gene end was trimmed by 6 bases and the J gene end by 6 bases; junction bases not matched to a gene: 10. This CDR3 has 14 amino acids. Here the CDR3 reads CASSRGRGTAEAFF. DNA of the CDR3: TGTGCCAGCAGCCGCGGCAGGGGGACCGCTGAAGCTTTCTTT.

The J gene is TRBJ1-1, the V gene TRBV7-9; D ambiguous. The CDR3 contains 10 residues. Germline V gene data show CDR1 as SEHNR and CDR2 as FQNEAQ (reference sequence). V was pared by 5 bases and J by 8 bases, with 6 bases between. This CDR3 reads CASSPQEAFF. The CDR3 DNA is TGTGCCAGCAGCCCCCAAGAAGCTTTCTTT.

This clonotype has a handful of counts. The chain employs TRBV6-1 and TRBJ2-4; the D gene could be TRBD1 or TRBD2 (5 bases each). Germline V gives CDR1 MNHNS, CDR2 SASEGT. The CDR3 extends over 15 amino acids. V lost 1 base, J lost 0 bases, and 7 bases lay in between. The CDR3 sequence is CASSEGGLAKNIQYF. CDR3 sequence (DNA): TGTGCCAGCAGTGAAGGGGGGTTAGCCAAAAACATTCAGTACTTC.

The table lists this clonotype with a count of one. J is TRBJ2-1 and V is TRBV11-3, with D possibly being TRBD2 (5 bases). V lost 4 bases and J 6 bases, leaving 13 bases between the germline ends. CDR1 SGHNT and CDR2 YENEEA come from the germline V gene. CDR3 length: 14 amino acids. CDR3 DNA: TGTGCCAGCAGCTGGGCCCGAGGGATCAATGAGCAGTTCTTC. Protein product: CASSWARGINEQFF.

The table lists this clonotype with a few counts. This rearrangement joins TRBV7-2 to TRBJ2-1; the D gene could be TRBD1 or TRBD2 (5 bases each). Trimming stripped 0 bases from V and 5 bases from J, with 14 bases between. Germline V lookup: CDR1 SGHTA, CDR2 FQGNSA. This CDR3 contains 16 residues. CDR3 region: CASSLAWDAANNEQFF. In DNA form, the CDR3 reads TGTGCCAGCAGCTTAGCCTGGGACGCCGCTAACAATGAGCAGTTCTTC.

The V call is TRBV7-8, the J call TRBJ1-5; no firm D call. CDR3 length: 16 residues. V lost 1 base, J lost 0 bases, and 10 bases lay in between. Germline CDR1 SGHVS, CDR2 FQNEAQ. CDR3 sequence reads: CASSLDAGHSNQPQHF. The CDR3, as DNA: TGTGCCAGCAGCTTAGATGCCGGCCATAGCAATCAGCCCCAGCATTTT.

This chain connects TRBV7-2 to TRBJ2-2, with a tentative D call TRBD1 (6 bases). V was trimmed by 2 bases and J by 2 bases, leaving 12 bases between them. The CDR3 is made up of 16 amino acids. Germline V lookup: CDR1 SGHTA, CDR2 FQGNSA. CDR3 residues: CASSLFQGHNTGELFF. Here the CDR3 DNA reads TGTGCCAGCAGCTTATTCCAGGGACACAACACCGGGGAGCTGTTTTTT.

This clonotype was counted only a few times. This chain joins TRBV20-1 and TRBJ2-2, with 14 positions matching TRBD2. From germline, CDR1 is DFQATT and CDR2 SNEGSKA (reference sequence). V lost 2 bases and J lost 4; bases outside the gene matches: 3. The CDR3 length is 16 residues. The CDR3 spells CSARLTSGGGTGELFF. CDR3 nucleotides: TGCAGTGCTAGATTGACTAGCGGGGGGGGCACCGGGGAGCTGTTTTTT.

The chain links TRBV7-6 to TRBJ2-1; 11 nucleotides line up with TRBD2. Germline assignment: CDR1 SGHVS and CDR2 FNYEAQ. The CDR3 spans 16 residues. The trim removed 2 bases at V and 11 bases at J, leaving 11 bases unmatched. CDR3: CASSLRLAGGFDQQFF. CDR3 in DNA: TGTGCCAGCAGCTTAAGGCTAGCGGGGGGATTTGATCAGCAGTTCTTC.